Each of the 17 T cell receptor beta chains below was sequenced from the same sample in a study of post-analysis software for immune sequencing data. Their antigens are not known. cDNA libraries of TCR beta carried unique molecular identifiers. TCRdb reprocessed the PCR reads via MiXCR and lists one record per CDR3 protein. The table has over 300,000 distinct CDR3 sequences, about a third seen once. Findings and caveats of the study: The study found TRBV5-6, TRBV5-1 and TRBV20-1 among roughly 5 TRBV segments more frequent in patients than controls.

Sequencing input: blood. The receptors here all came from a girl under 18 with multiple sclerosis.

V usage is TRBV20-1 and J usage is TRBJ2-1, with TRBD2 identical over 10 bases. The V gene's germline CDR1 is DFQATT and CDR2 SNEGSKA (reference sequence). The CDR3 consists of 14 residues. The ends lost 0 bases at V and 8 bases at J; junction bases unmatched: 4. DNA of the CDR3: TGCAGTGCTAGAGATGGGACTAGCGTTCATGAGCAGTTCTTC. Its translation: CSARDGTSVHEQFF.

This CDR3 reads CASSSHRDRTSTNEKLFF. CDR3 nucleotide sequence: TGTGCCAGCAGTTCCCACCGGGACAGGACCTCAACTAATGAAAAACTGTTTTTT. V is TRBV27 and J is TRBJ1-4; TRBD1 agrees at 8 bases. The CDR3 has 18 amino acids. Germline loops: CDR1 MNHEY, CDR2 SMNVEV (reference sequence). J was trimmed by 0 bases and V by 4 bases; bases with no gene match: 10.

This clonotype was seen only a few times. The chain employs TRBV5-6 and TRBJ1-2, with D possibly TRBD1 on 5 matching bases. CDR1 and CDR2 from the germline V gene are SGHDT and YYEEEE. V shed 2 bases and J shed 3 bases, with 14 bases lying between them. CDR3 length: 15 amino acids. The CDR3 sequence: CASSFVGRNHYGYTF. Written as DNA, the CDR3 is TGTGCCAGCAGCTTCGTGGGACGGAACCACTATGGCTACACCTTC. The full variable domain, in which reference TRBV5-6 and TRBJ1-2 provide the parts outside the CDR3, is DAGVTQSPTHLIKTRGQQVTLRCSPKSGHDTVSWYQQALGQGPQFIFQYYEEEERQRGNFPDRFSGHQFPNYSSELNVNALLLGDSALYLCASSFVGRNHYGYTFGSGTRLTVV.

The chain combines TRBV9 with TRBJ1-2; 8 positions match TRBD1. V shed 2 bases, J shed 4 bases, and the junction held 10 bases outside the gene matches. CDR1 and CDR2 (germline): SGDLS, YYNGEE. The CDR3 extends over 16 amino acids. The chain's CDR3 is CASSVDLTGVVYGYTF. CDR3 nucleotide sequence: TGTGCCAGCAGCGTCGACCTGACAGGGGTTGTCTATGGCTACACCTTC.

The chain recombines TRBV5-1 with TRBJ2-7; the match to TRBD1 covers 10 bases. Germline V gene data show CDR1 as SGHRS and CDR2 as YFSETQ. V dropped 5 bases and J dropped 1; count of bases not matched to a gene: 6. This CDR3 region has 15 residues. The CDR3 sequence: CASRFGTGASYEQYF. DNA of the CDR3: TGCGCCAGCAGATTCGGGACAGGGGCATCCTACGAGCAGTACTTC.

The rearrangement uses TRBV12-5 and TRBJ2-7; 9 nucleotides align to TRBD1. This CDR3 contains 14 residues. The ends lost 7 bases at V and 0 bases at J; junction bases unmatched: 4. Per the germline V gene, CDR1 is LGHNT and CDR2 is FRNRAP. Written as DNA, the CDR3 is TGTGCTAGTGTTCCGACAGGGGGCTCCTACGAGCAGTACTTC. It translates to CASVPTGGSYEQYF.

The V call is TRBV12-3 or TRBV12-4, the J call TRBJ1-5; D ambiguous. Trimming took off 3 bases at V and 7 bases at J, with 13 bases between the two ends. The CDR3 has 14 residues. CDR3 amino acids: CASSFPGMGQPQHF. DNA of the CDR3: TGTGCCAGCAGTTTCCCGGGGATGGGGCAGCCCCAGCATTTT.

This clonotype was detected a few times. The V call is TRBV5-1, the J call TRBJ1-1, with D possibly TRBD1 on 6 matching bases. Germline values: CDR1 SGHRS, CDR2 YFSETQ. V was pared by 4 bases and J by 8 bases, with 18 bases between. The CDR3 spans 14 residues. DNA for the CDR3: TGCGCCAGCAGCCCGGACAGTAAATTAGGAGAAGCTTTCTTT. Protein: CASSPDSKLGEAFF.

This clonotype was picked up one time. The DNA for the CDR3 is TGCGCCAGCAGCTTGGTGAGAGAGAAGTACAATGAGCAGTTCTTC. Translation: CASSLVREKYNEQFF. This rearrangement joins TRBV5-1 to TRBJ2-1; no reliable D call. CDR1 is SGHRS and CDR2 is YFSETQ in the germline V gene. V lost 0 bases and J 4 bases, leaving 11 bases between the germline ends. The CDR3 has 15 amino acids.

The chain joins TRBV27 to TRBJ1-1; 7 nucleotides match TRBD1. J was trimmed by 4 bases and V by 5 bases; bases with no gene match: 10. Germline values: CDR1 MNHEY, CDR2 SMNVEV (reference sequence). This CDR3 region has 15 residues. CDR3 amino acids: CASSRATGSVTEAFF. CDR3 sequence (DNA): TGTGCCAGCAGTCGCGCGACAGGGTCCGTCACTGAAGCTTTCTTT.

This clonotype was seen only a few times. This chain uses TRBV12-3 or TRBV12-4 with TRBJ2-1, with a tentative D call TRBD1 (6 bases). The CDR3 loop spans 13 amino acids. Trimming removed 5 bases from V and 8 bases from J, with 13 bases in between. The CDR3 is CASSLTGYHEQFF. Here the CDR3 DNA reads TGTGCCAGCAGTCTAACAGGGTACCATGAGCAGTTCTTC.

This chain links TRBV20-1 with TRBJ1-6; D remains ambiguous. Germline V CDR1 and CDR2: DFQATT, SNEGSKA (reference sequence). The CDR3 sequence is 12 residues long. V lost 8 bases and J 14 bases, leaving 19 bases between the germline ends. In DNA, the CDR3 is TGCAGTATACGCCCGGACGGCATCACCCTCCACTTT. Residues: CSIRPDGITLHF.

Notes on this clonotype: An end of the junction does not agree with germline; a read error may underlie this. This chain links TRBV6-6 with TRBJ2-3; the D call may be TRBD1 or TRBD2 (5 bases each). The CDR3 loop spans 17 amino acids. Germline CDR1 is MNHNY and CDR2 is SVGAGI (reference sequence). CDR3 residues: CACSYPGTKRGTDTQYF. In DNA form, the CDR3 reads TGTGCCTGCAGTTATCCAGGGACGAAAAGGGGCACAGATACGCAGTATTTT.

This rearrangement joins TRBV7-6 to TRBJ2-3, with 8 nucleotides matching TRBD2. The trim removed 1 base at V and 2 bases at J, leaving 2 bases unmatched. Germline-derived CDR1 and CDR2 are SGHVS and FNYEAQ. This CDR3 region has 15 residues. CDR3 sequence: CASSLVAGYTDTQYF. The CDR3 bases are TGTGCCAGCAGCTTAGTAGCGGGGTACACAGATACGCAGTATTTT.

Only a few counts were recorded for this clonotype. The genes are TRBV9 and TRBJ2-5; D is undetermined. CDR1 is SGDLS and CDR2 is YYNGEE in the germline V gene. V was pared by 1 base and J by 7 bases, with 14 bases between. This CDR3 spans 14 amino acids. The CDR3 region is CASSVTETRGTQYF. In nucleotides, the CDR3 is TGTGCCAGCAGCGTAACGGAAACCCGAGGGACCCAGTACTTC. Filled out from reference TRBV9 and TRBJ2-5, the complete variable domain reads DSGVTQTPKHLITATGQRVTLRCSPRSGDLSVYWYQQSLDQGLQFLIQYYNGEERAKGNILERFSAQQFPDLHSELNLSSLELGDSALYFCASSVTETRGTQYFGPGTRLLVL.

This clonotype was seen ten or more times. V gene TRBV29-1 combines with J gene TRBJ2-5; D is possibly TRBD1 (6 bases). With the DNA end fitting TRBJ2-7 better, the J assignment may be wrong. CDR1 SQVTM and CDR2 ANQGSEA come from the germline V gene. The CDR3 sequence is 13 residues long. The CDR3 region is CSVEMRQGNEQYF. The CDR3 DNA sequence: TGCAGCGTTGAAATGCGCCAGGGGAACGAGCAGTACTTC.

CDR3 in DNA: TGTGCCAGCAGCGTAAGGGAGGGACGCTATGGCTACACCTTC. Translated, it gives CASSVREGRYGYTF. The chain recombines TRBV9 with TRBJ1-2, with a possible D match to TRBD1 (5 bases). The length of the CDR3 is 14 residues. Germline V gene sequence: CDR1 SGDLS, CDR2 YYNGEE. Trimming removed 1 base at V and 4 bases at J, with 11 bases between.